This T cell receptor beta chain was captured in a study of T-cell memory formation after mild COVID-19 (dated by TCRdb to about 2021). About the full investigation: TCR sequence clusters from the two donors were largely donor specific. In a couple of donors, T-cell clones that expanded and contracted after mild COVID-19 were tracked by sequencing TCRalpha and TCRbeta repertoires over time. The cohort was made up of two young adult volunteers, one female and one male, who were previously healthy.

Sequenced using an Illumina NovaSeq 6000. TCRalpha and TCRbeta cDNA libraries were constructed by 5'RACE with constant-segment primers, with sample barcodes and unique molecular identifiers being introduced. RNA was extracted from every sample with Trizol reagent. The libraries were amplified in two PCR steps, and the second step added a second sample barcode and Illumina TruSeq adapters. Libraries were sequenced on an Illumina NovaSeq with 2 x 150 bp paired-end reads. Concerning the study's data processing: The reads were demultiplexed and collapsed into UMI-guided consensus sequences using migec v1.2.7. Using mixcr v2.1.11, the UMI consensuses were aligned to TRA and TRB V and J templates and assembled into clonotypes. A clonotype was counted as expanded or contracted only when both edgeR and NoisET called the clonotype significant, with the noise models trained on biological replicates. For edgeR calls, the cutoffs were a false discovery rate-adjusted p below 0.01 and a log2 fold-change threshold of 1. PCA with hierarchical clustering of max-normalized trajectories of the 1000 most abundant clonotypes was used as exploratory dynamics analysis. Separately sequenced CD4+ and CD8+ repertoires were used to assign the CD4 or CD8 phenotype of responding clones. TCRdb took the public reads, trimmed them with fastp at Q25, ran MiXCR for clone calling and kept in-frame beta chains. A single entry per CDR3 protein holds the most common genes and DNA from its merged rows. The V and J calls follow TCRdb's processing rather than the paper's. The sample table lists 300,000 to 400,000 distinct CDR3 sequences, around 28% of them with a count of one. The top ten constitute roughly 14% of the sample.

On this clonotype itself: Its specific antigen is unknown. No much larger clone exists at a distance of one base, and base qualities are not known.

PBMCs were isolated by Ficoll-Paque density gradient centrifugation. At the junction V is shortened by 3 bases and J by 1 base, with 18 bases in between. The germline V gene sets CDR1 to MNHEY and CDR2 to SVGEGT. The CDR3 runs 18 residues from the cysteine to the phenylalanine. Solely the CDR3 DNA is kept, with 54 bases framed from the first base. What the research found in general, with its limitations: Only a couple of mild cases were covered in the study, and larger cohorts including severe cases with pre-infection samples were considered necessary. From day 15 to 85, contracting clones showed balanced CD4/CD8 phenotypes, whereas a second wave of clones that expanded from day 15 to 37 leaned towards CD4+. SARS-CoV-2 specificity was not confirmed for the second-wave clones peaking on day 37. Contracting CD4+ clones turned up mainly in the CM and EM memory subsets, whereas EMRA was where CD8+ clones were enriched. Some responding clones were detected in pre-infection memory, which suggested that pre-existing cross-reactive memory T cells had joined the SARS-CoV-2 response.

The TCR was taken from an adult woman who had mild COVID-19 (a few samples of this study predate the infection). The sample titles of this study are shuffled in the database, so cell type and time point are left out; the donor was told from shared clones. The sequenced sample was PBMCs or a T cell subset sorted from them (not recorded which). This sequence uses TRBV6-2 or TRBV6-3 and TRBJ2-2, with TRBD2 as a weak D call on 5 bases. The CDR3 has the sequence CASSYYPNSGGNTGELFF. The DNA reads TGTGCCAGCAGTTATTACCCAAATTCAGGAGGGAACACCGGGGAGCTGTTTTTT.